This T cell receptor (beta chain) derives from a study of T cells in Graves' hyperthyroidism and ophthalmopathy. Findings and limits, study-wide: Ophthalmopathy and stable hyperthyroidism were told apart by a 13 V-J model. Blood also carried most thyroid clonotypes expanded above 0.001.

Amplification yielded TCR beta CDR3 regions, with RNA transcripts as the source. The HTBI primer set was used in a first-round RT-PCR of the TCR CDR3. TCRdb reanalysed the multiplex PCR reads using MiXCR and keeps one entry per CDR3 protein. The sample has a few hundred thousand distinct CDR3 sequences, approximately 14% seen once. V was shortened by 3 bases and J by 4 bases, with 10 bases between the two germline ends. The CDR3 totals 14 residues. Germline CDR1 is LGHDT and CDR2 is YNNKEL (reference sequence). This clonotype occurred many times. Its cognate antigen is unknown. Graves' hyperthyroidism was deemed stable absent ophthalmopathy progression within 18 months. The hyperthyroidism patients had all been newly diagnosed, and their disease duration was under 2 months. Their ages ranged from 18 to 65 years.

The clonotype comes from a woman between 40 and 50 years old with Graves' hyperthyroidism. Sequencing was done on a sample of blood. V is TRBV3-1 and J is TRBJ2-1; D gene uncertain. The CDR3 coding sequence is TGTGCCAGCAGCCAGACGCGCTTATACAATGAGCAGTTCTTC. It translates to CASSQTRLYNEQFF.